These 24 T cell receptor beta chains came from one sample sequenced in a study of Ad26.COV2.S vaccination and SARS-CoV-2 variants. The treatment is: over 15 received Ad26.COV2.S at low or high dose, single or two shots; roughly five received placebo; per-sample allocation not given. It was on day 63 after the first vaccine or placebo injection that samples were taken. TCRdb keeps only in-frame clones here, not all; method: immunoSEQ multiplex PCR. The sample holds hundreds of thousands of clones; approximately 92% are singletons and the top ten take around 2.5%. Sequenced here: peripheral blood, sampled in a trial of Ad26.COV2.S vaccine versus placebo. The receptors derive from a person aged 18-65 years who received the Ad26.COV2.S COVID-19 vaccine or a placebo.

This clone was seen just once. This chain joins TRBV10-3 and TRBJ2-3, with D possibly called TRBD1 or TRBD2 (5 bases each). Germline V gene lookup returns CDR1 ENHRY and CDR2 SYGVKD. V lost 9 bases, J lost 2 bases, and 9 bases lay in between. CDR3 length: 12 residues. The CDR3 nucleotides are TGTGCCATGGGACCAGCCACAGATACGCAGTATTTT. It is translated as CAMGPATDTQYF.

The rearrangement joins TRBV5-1 to TRBJ1-5, with a weak D call TRBD1 (6 bases). Trimming removed 3 bases at V and 4 bases at J, with 14 bases between. The CDR3 covers 15 residues. Germline loops: CDR1 SGHRS, CDR2 YFSETQ. This CDR3 reads CASSSTGNRNQPQHF. The CDR3 coding sequence is TGCGCCAGCAGCTCTACAGGGAATAGAAATCAGCCCCAGCATTTT.

J is TRBJ1-1 and V is TRBV6-6; no clear D. This CDR3 comprises 13 residues. CDR1 is MNHNY and CDR2 is SVGAGI in the germline V gene (reference sequence). V lost 5 bases, J lost 4 bases, and 11 bases lay in between. Here the CDR3 DNA reads TGTGCCAGCAGTCAAGAAACGGGCACTGAAGCTTTCTTT. Its translation is CASSQETGTEAFF.

The chain recombines TRBV7-3 with TRBJ2-5, with D perhaps TRBD1 or TRBD2 (5 bases each). V was trimmed by 4 bases and J by 1 base, leaving 13 bases between them. The CDR3 has 15 residues. Germline CDR1 reads SGHTA; CDR2 reads FQGTGA. CDR3 loop: CASSSQPGAQETQYF. As DNA, the CDR3 is TGTGCCAGCAGCTCCCAACCCGGGGCCCAAGAGACCCAGTACTTC.

This chain uses TRBV7-2 with TRBJ1-2, with D perhaps TRBD1 (5 bases). V was trimmed by 5 bases and J by 6 bases, leaving 16 bases between them. This CDR3 has 14 residues. Germline V CDR1 and CDR2: SGHTA, FQGNSA. The DNA of the CDR3 is TGTGCCAGCAGCCAAAATAGAGGGGAGGATGGCTACACCTTC. Protein sequence: CASSQNRGEDGYTF.

The chain links TRBV19 to TRBJ1-5; D gene unclear. Per the germline V gene, CDR1 is LNHDA and CDR2 is SQIVND (reference sequence). This CDR3 has 15 amino acids. The V and J ends lost 4 bases and 3 bases respectively, with 13 bases between them. The CDR3 coding sequence is TGTGCCAGTAGTAACCCGCCGCGTCCCAATCAGCCCCAGCATTTT. Translating gives CASSNPPRPNQPQHF.

This rearrangement joins TRBV28 to TRBJ1-5; TRBD1 might be the D (5 bases). The ends were cut back, 6 bases at V and 2 bases at J, with 14 bases in the middle. This CDR3 has 15 residues. CDR1 MDHEN and CDR2 SYDVKM come from the germline V gene. CDR3 loop: CASSFVGRGNQPQHF. CDR3 in DNA: TGTGCCAGCAGCTTCGTGGGGCGCGGCAATCAGCCCCAGCATTTT.

This chain's CDR3 is CASSPLSRGEQFF. DNA for the CDR3: TGTGCCAGCAGCCCCCTCTCGCGAGGTGAGCAGTTCTTC. The J gene is TRBJ2-1, the V gene TRBV3-1 (or the pseudogene TRBV3-2), with D uncertain. This CDR3 spans 13 amino acids. V lost 4 bases and J 9 bases, leaving 13 bases between the germline ends. The germline V gene has CDR1 LGHDT and CDR2 YNNKEL (reference sequence).

This chain uses TRBV18 with TRBJ1-3; D call uncertain. Germline CDR1 and CDR2: KGHSH and LQKENI. The CDR3 extends over 15 amino acids. V lost 3 bases to trimming and J lost 0 bases, with 9 bases between them. In nucleotides, the CDR3 is TGTGCCAGCTCACCGGACCGCAACTCTGGAAACACCATATATTTT. Translated, it gives CASSPDRNSGNTIYF.

The chain joins TRBV3-1 (or the pseudogene TRBV3-2) to TRBJ1-2; 9 bases agree with TRBD1. CDR3 size: 14 residues. V trimming: 5 bases; J trimming: 6 bases; junction bases outside the gene matches: 7. Germline V gives CDR1 LGHDT, CDR2 YNNKEL (reference sequence). The CDR3: CASSARDRDNGYTF. The CDR3 region has the DNA TGTGCCAGCAGCGCTAGGGACAGGGATAATGGCTACACCTTC.

The chain carries TRBV11-2 and TRBJ1-2; tentative D call: TRBD1 (5 bases). V lost 4 bases to trimming and J lost 2 bases, with 14 bases between them. Germline CDR1 reads SGHAT; CDR2 reads FQNNGV. This CDR3 region has 15 residues. CDR3 amino acids: CASSSRAGWNYGYTF. CDR3 DNA: TGTGCCAGCAGCTCTCGGGCAGGGTGGAACTATGGCTACACCTTC.

The rearrangement links TRBV5-5 to TRBJ2-7, with 7 bases aligning to TRBD1. The CDR3 length is 12 residues. V lost 4 bases and J lost 4; bases outside the gene matches: 2. In germline, CDR1 is SGHKS, CDR2 YYEKEE (reference sequence). Here the CDR3 DNA reads TGTGCCAGCAGCCGGGACAGATACGAGCAGTACGTC. Protein product: CASSRDRYEQYV.

The chain combines TRBV5-5 with TRBJ2-6; unclear D gene. The CDR3 runs 13 residues. CDR1 and CDR2 from the germline V gene are SGHKS and YYEKEE (reference sequence). V was pared by 6 bases and J by 4 bases, with 8 bases between. The CDR3 coding sequence is TGTGCCAGCATGTTATCCGGGGCCAACGTCCTGACTTTC. The encoded protein is CASMLSGANVLTF.

The chain links TRBV9 to TRBJ2-2, with 7 bases lining up with TRBD2. This CDR3 has 15 amino acids. Germline lookup yields CDR1 SGDLS and CDR2 YYNGEE. V lost 4 bases and J lost 1; bases outside the gene matches: 4. CDR3 coding DNA: TGTGCCAGCAGCCGCACGGGGGGGAACACCGGGGAGCTGTTTTTT. It codes for CASSRTGGNTGELFF.

Here the CDR3 reads CASSQRAVGTGTYEQYF. The CDR3 DNA follows: TGCGCCAGCAGCCAAAGAGCGGTCGGGACAGGGACCTACGAGCAGTACTTC. V usage is TRBV4-3 and J usage is TRBJ2-7, with 9 bases lining up with TRBD1. The V gene end was trimmed by 2 bases and the J gene end by 2 bases; junction bases not matched to a gene: 10. The CDR3 is 17 residues long. Germline CDR1 LGHNA, CDR2 YSLEER.

The V and J genes are TRBV28 and TRBJ1-3; D unclear. V was trimmed by 8 bases and J by 3 bases, leaving 8 bases between them. The CDR3 runs 12 residues. CDR1 and CDR2 (germline): MDHEN, SYDVKM. CDR3 bases: TGTGCCAGCGGCAGAGGTGGAAACACCATATATTTT. Its translation is CASGRGGNTIYF.

This clone was found a few times. The chain recombines TRBV6-5 with TRBJ2-7, with TRBD1 as a possible D gene (5 bases). V lost 2 bases and J lost 5, with 13 bases in between. The V gene's germline CDR1 is MNHEY and CDR2 SVGAGI. The CDR3 runs 14 residues. The CDR3 DNA is TGTGCCAGCAGTTACCACCAGTTGGGGCACGAGCAGTACTTC. As protein: CASSYHQLGHEQYF.

The chain is built from TRBV27 and TRBJ1-5, with 7 bases fitting TRBD1. Per the germline V gene, CDR1 is MNHEY and CDR2 is SMNVEV (reference sequence). The length of the CDR3 is 17 residues. After removal of 10 bases from V and 6 bases from J, the junction contained 21 bases not matched to a gene. CDR3 sequence (DNA): TGTGCCAACCCGCCGAGGACAGGAAGAGTTTTAAGTCAGCCCCAGCATTTT. It specifies CANPPRTGRVLSQPQHF.

This clone was recorded a few times. The chain joins TRBV29-1 to TRBJ1-3; TRBD1 aligns across 9 bases. Germline V gene data show CDR1 as SQVTM and CDR2 as ANQGSEA. Unmatched junction bases numbered 7, after V lost 7 bases and J lost 0 bases. The CDR3 runs 15 residues. CDR3 protein: CSAGGTGNSGNTIYF. The CDR3 coding sequence is TGCAGCGCTGGAGGGACAGGGAACTCTGGAAACACCATATATTTT.

The chain combines TRBV5-4 with TRBJ1-2, with D possibly being TRBD1 (6 bases). Per the germline V gene, CDR1 is SGHNT and CDR2 is YYREEE (reference sequence). This CDR3 comprises 13 residues. Trimming stripped 5 bases from V and 8 bases from J, with 16 bases between. In DNA, the CDR3 is TGTGCCAGCAGACTTACAGGGATCGGCGGCTACACCTTC. This translates into CASRLTGIGGYTF.

The chain joins TRBV19 to TRBJ1-5; D is undetermined. CDR1 and CDR2 (germline): LNHDA, SQIVND (reference sequence). The CDR3 spans 16 residues. With 7 bases removed from V and 0 bases from J, the gap between germline ends came to 16 bases. CDR3 in DNA: TGTGCCAGTAACGCAGCTACCCTATATAGCAATCAGCCCCAGCATTTT. Translation: CASNAATLYSNQPQHF.

The chain is built from TRBV7-2 and TRBJ1-1; D ambiguous. Germline CDR1 reads SGHTA; CDR2 reads FQGNSA. V was trimmed by 6 bases and J by 7 bases, leaving 12 bases between them. This CDR3 contains 12 residues. The CDR3 loop is CASRQSGLEAFF. The CDR3 DNA is TGTGCCAGCAGACAATCCGGGCTTGAAGCTTTCTTT.

The rearrangement joins TRBV5-4 to TRBJ2-7, with 10 bases that match TRBD2. Germline lookup yields CDR1 SGHNT and CDR2 YYREEE (reference sequence). With 5 bases clipped from V and 6 bases from J, the junction kept 8 bases outside the gene matches. The CDR3 length is 14 residues. The CDR3 loop reads CASSSGTSVTEQYV. The DNA for the CDR3 is TGTGCCAGCAGTTCCGGGACTAGCGTCACCGAGCAGTACGTC.

V usage is TRBV28 and J usage is TRBJ2-7; D assignment may be TRBD1 or TRBD2 (5 bases each). The germline V and J ends were trimmed by 2 bases and 3 bases, with 11 bases remaining between them. Germline V CDR1 and CDR2: MDHEN, SYDVKM. The CDR3 extends over 14 amino acids. The CDR3 reads CASSLGTGNYEQYF. The CDR3 DNA sequence: TGTGCCAGCAGTTTAGGGACGGGAAACTACGAGCAGTACTTC.